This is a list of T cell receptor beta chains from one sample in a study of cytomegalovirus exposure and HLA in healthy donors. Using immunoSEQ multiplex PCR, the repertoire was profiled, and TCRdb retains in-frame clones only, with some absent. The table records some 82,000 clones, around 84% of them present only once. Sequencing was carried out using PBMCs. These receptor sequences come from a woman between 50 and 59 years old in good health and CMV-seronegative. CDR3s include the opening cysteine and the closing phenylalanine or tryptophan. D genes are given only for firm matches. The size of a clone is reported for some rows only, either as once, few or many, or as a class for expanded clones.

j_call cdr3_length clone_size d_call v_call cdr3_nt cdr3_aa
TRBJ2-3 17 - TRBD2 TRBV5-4 TGTGCCAGCAGCGGGGGGACTAGCGGGTTCCGCACAGATACGCAGTATTTT CASSGGTSGFRTDTQYF
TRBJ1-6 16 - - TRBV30 TGTGCCTGGAGGGCGAGGGCGGAGGCTCCGGGTTCACCCCTCCACTTT CAWRARAEAPGSPLHF
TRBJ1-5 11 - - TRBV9 TGTGCCACCGCTACGCCTCCGCCCCAGCATTTT CATATPPPQHF
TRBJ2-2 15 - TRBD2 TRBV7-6 TGTGCCAGCAGCACTCAAGGGAGGGGCACCGGGGAGCTGTTTTTT CASSTQGRGTGELFF
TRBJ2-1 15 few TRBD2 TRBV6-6 TGTGCCAGCAGCCGGACTAGCGGGACCTACAATGAGCAGTTCTTC CASSRTSGTYNEQFF
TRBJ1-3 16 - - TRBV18 TGTGCCAGCTCACCGTCGACAGTTACCTCTGGAAACACCATATATTTT CASSPSTVTSGNTIYF
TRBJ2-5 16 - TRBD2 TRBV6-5 TGTGCCAGCAGTTACGCTACCACTAGCGTGGGAGAGACCCAGTACTTC CASSYATTSVGETQYF
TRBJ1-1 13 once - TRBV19 TGTGCCAGTAGTTTAAGGTGGACAGCTGAAGCTTTCTTT CASSLRWTAEAFF
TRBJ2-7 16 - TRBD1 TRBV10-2 TGCGCCAGCAGTGCGGGAGTCTGGACAGGGGCCTACGAGCAGTACTTC CASSAGVWTGAYEQYF
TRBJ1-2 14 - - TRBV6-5 TGTGCCAGCAGTTGGGGGGGGGCGGCCTATGGCTACACCTTC CASSWGGAAYGYTF
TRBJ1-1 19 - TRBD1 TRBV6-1 TGTGCCAGCAGTGAAAGCGACAGGGGGCTAATCTCCTGGAACACTGAAGCTTTCTTT CASSESDRGLISWNTEAFF
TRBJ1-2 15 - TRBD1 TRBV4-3 TGCGCCAGCAGCCAAGATCCCCGGGACAGCTATGGCTACACCTTC CASSQDPRDSYGYTF
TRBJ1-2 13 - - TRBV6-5 TGTGCCAGCAGTCACGACAACTTGGATGGCTACACCTTC CASSHDNLDGYTF
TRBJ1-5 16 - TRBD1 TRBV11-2 TGTGCCAGCAGCTTAGAGGACAGGGTAATGGATCAGCCCCAGCATTTT CASSLEDRVMDQPQHF
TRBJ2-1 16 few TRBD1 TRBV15 TGTGCCACCTACGCGGGCGGGACAGGGGGCCTCAATGAGCAGTTCTTC CATYAGGTGGLNEQFF
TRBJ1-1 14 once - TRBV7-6 TGTGCCAGCAGCAACAGGGTTGTCAACACTGAAGCTTTCTTT CASSNRVVNTEAFF
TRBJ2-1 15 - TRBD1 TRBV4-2 TGTGCCAGCAGCCAAGATCCGGGGACAGGGGGCGAGCAGTTCTTC CASSQDPGTGGEQFF
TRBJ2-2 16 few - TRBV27 TGTGCCAGCAGAACCCTCCGGGATTCCAATGACCGGGAGCTGTTTTTT CASRTLRDSNDRELFF
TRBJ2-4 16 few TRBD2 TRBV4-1 TGCGCCAGCAGCCAAGACGCTAGCGGGGGGGGAAACATTCAGTACTTC CASSQDASGGGNIQYF
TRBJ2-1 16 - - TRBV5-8 TGTGCCAGCAGCTCGGTAGGGACTCGACAACACAATGAGCAGTTCTTC CASSSVGTRQHNEQFF
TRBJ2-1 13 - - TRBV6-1 TGTGCCAGCAGTAGGACTGCCCCCAATGAGCAGTTCTTC CASSRTAPNEQFF
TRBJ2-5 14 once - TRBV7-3 TGTGCCAGCAGCACAGGACTAGGGGGAGAGACCCAGTACTTC CASSTGLGGETQYF
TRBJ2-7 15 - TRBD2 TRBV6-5 TGTGCCAGCAGTTACTCAGCGGGATCTACCTACGAGCAGTACTTC CASSYSAGSTYEQYF
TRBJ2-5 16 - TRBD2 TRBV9 TGTGCCAGCAGCGTGCCCGGGACTAGTGGCCAAGAGACCCAGTACTTC CASSVPGTSGQETQYF
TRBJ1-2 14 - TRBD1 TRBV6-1 TGTGCCAGCACTCTGGGACAGGGTCACTATGGCTACACCTTC CASTLGQGHYGYTF
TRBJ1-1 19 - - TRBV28 TGTGCCAGCAGGGTAGGGGGGGCCCCGAACCGAATCATGAACACTGAAGCTTTCTTT CASRVGGAPNRIMNTEAFF
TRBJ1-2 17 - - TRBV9 TGTGCCAGCAGCGTAGAACTAACAGGGCTACGCTCGGGTGGCTACACCTTC CASSVELTGLRSGGYTF